These 16 T cell receptor beta chains came from one sample sequenced in a study of T cell responses to AZD1222 COVID-19 vaccine (dated by TCRdb to about 2021). Libraries came from the immunoSEQ multiplex PCR assay. This is the immuneACCESS table as TCRdb keeps it, with only in-frame sequences that have V and J called. A part of the clones is gone; compared with another copy, unresolved V genes explain less than half, and the rest is unexplained. The sample table lists 100,000 to 150,000 clones, approximately 92% of them with a count of one. Of the sample, 1.1% is held by the ten largest clones. What the time point label conveys for this sample: about 28 days (+/-7) after the second vaccine dose. Here the sequenced sample was peripheral blood, taken 28 days after the second AZD1222 dose. The receptors here all came from an adult who received the AZD1222 COVID-19 vaccine.

The chain uses TRBV5-4 and TRBJ1-5, with no clear D. Germline CDR1 reads SGHNT; CDR2 reads YYREEE (reference sequence). The CDR3 has 14 residues. Trimming removed 4 bases from V and 5 bases from J, with 13 bases in between. This CDR3 is CASSRELGDQPQHF. As DNA, the CDR3 is TGTGCCAGCAGCCGAGAACTGGGCGATCAGCCCCAGCATTTT.

The chain employs TRBV7-3 and TRBJ2-2; D unclear. The germline gives CDR1 SGHTA, CDR2 FQGTGA. The V end lost 0 bases, the J end lost 1 base, and 0 bases lay between the germline ends. The CDR3 length is 13 residues. The CDR3 is CASSLTNTGELFF. CDR3 DNA: TGTGCCAGCAGCTTAACGAACACCGGGGAGCTGTTTTTT.

This clone has a single count. The V gene is TRBV7-8, the J gene TRBJ1-1; no reliable D call. Germline V CDR1 and CDR2: SGHVS, FQNEAQ. V was shortened by 5 bases and J by 1 base, with 14 bases between the two germline ends. This CDR3 has 15 amino acids. The CDR3 region has the DNA TGTGCCAGCAGCCCTTTGGGAGGGCGGAACACTGAAGCTTTCTTT. Its translation is CASSPLGGRNTEAFF.

The chain couples TRBV7-3 to TRBJ2-5; tentative D call: TRBD1 (6 bases). The V end lost 2 bases, the J end lost 1 base, and 14 bases lay between the germline ends. This CDR3 has 16 amino acids. Germline CDR1 SGHTA, CDR2 FQGTGA. The CDR3 DNA is TGTGCCAGCAGCTTAGGGGCCCCGGACAGCCAAGAGACCCAGTACTTC. It specifies CASSLGAPDSQETQYF.

The chain carries TRBV15 and TRBJ1-1; D remains ambiguous. The CDR3 extends over 14 amino acids. Germline V lookup: CDR1 LNHNV, CDR2 YYDKDF (reference sequence). The V end lost 0 bases, the J end lost 2 bases, and 7 bases lay between the germline ends. DNA for the CDR3: TGTGCCACCAGCAGAGATCGCGCAAACACTGAAGCTTTCTTT. This gives the protein CATSRDRANTEAFF.

This chain links TRBV27 with TRBJ2-7; D not certain. The CDR3 is 15 residues long. Germline V lookup: CDR1 MNHEY, CDR2 SMNVEV (reference sequence). Trimming took off 6 bases at V and 2 bases at J, with 17 bases between the two ends. The CDR3 protein is CASSLGPTGTYEQYF. The CDR3 DNA follows: TGTGCCAGCAGCTTAGGACCTACCGGAACCTACGAGCAGTACTTC.

The chain is built from TRBV7-2 and TRBJ1-4, with D maybe TRBD1 (6 bases). The CDR3 runs to 15 residues. V gave up 5 bases and J gave up 5 bases, with 15 bases separating them. Germline V gene lookup returns CDR1 SGHTA and CDR2 FQGNSA. DNA for the CDR3: TGTGCCAGCAGCCCACTGGGACAACTGAATGAAAAACTGTTTTTT. Protein sequence: CASSPLGQLNEKLFF.

This chain uses TRBV18 with TRBJ2-7; 8 positions match TRBD1. The CDR3 is 15 amino acids. From germline, CDR1 is KGHSH and CDR2 LQKENI. V trimming: 3 bases; J trimming: 6 bases; junction bases outside the gene matches: 10. This CDR3 reads CASSPPTGVRGEQYF. The CDR3 DNA reads TGTGCCAGCTCACCCCCGACAGGGGTCCGCGGCGAGCAGTACTTC.

The chain uses TRBV6-5 and TRBJ1-1, with TRBD1 as a possible D gene (6 bases). CDR1 and CDR2 from the germline V gene are MNHEY and SVGAGI. The CDR3 covers 15 residues. V lost 6 bases to trimming and J lost 3 bases, with 17 bases between them. The CDR3 is CASSREQGGDTEAFF. The CDR3, as DNA: TGTGCCAGCAGCCGAGAACAGGGTGGGGACACTGAAGCTTTCTTT.

The chain combines TRBV7-2 with TRBJ1-2; tentatively, D is TRBD1 (6 bases). V lost 1 base and J 5 bases, leaving 14 bases between the germline ends. Germline V gives CDR1 SGHTA, CDR2 FQGNSA. The CDR3 length is 15 residues. This CDR3 is CASSLGGAGSYGYTF. The CDR3 nucleotides are TGTGCCAGCAGCTTAGGGGGGGCAGGGTCTTATGGCTACACCTTC. The full variable domain, its missing parts supplied by reference TRBV7-2 and TRBJ1-2, is GAGVSQSPSNKVTEKGKDVELRCDPISGHTALYWYRQSLGQGLEFLIYFQGNSAPDKSGLPSDRFSAERTGGSVSTLTIQRTQQEDSAVYLCASSLGGAGSYGYTFGSGTRLTVV.

The chain couples TRBV2 to TRBJ2-1; 8 positions agree with TRBD1. The trim removed 2 bases at V and 7 bases at J, leaving 4 bases unmatched. Per germline, CDR1 SNHLY and CDR2 FYNNEI. The CDR3 has 14 amino acids. DNA for the CDR3: TGTGCCAGCAGTGAACAGGGGGCACGGAATGAGCAGTTCTTC. As protein: CASSEQGARNEQFF.

The chain carries TRBV6-2 or TRBV6-3 and TRBJ1-6, with D possibly being TRBD1 (6 bases). With 6 bases removed from V and 5 bases from J, the gap between germline ends came to 14 bases. This CDR3 comprises 15 residues. CDR1 is MNHEY, CDR2 SVGEGT, per germline. CDR3 sequence reads: CASSRAQGDNSPLHF. In nucleotides, the CDR3 is TGTGCCAGCAGCCGCGCACAGGGAGATAATTCACCCCTCCACTTT.

This sequence joins TRBV30 and TRBJ2-5; maybe TRBD2 (5 bases). The CDR3 extends over 13 amino acids. Per germline, CDR1 GTSNPN and CDR2 SVGIG (reference sequence). Trimming stripped 0 bases from V and 5 bases from J, with 10 bases between. The CDR3 loop reads CAWSVLEGETQYF. CDR3 nucleotide sequence: TGTGCCTGGAGTGTACTTGAGGGCGAGACCCAGTACTTC.

The genes are TRBV7-7 and TRBJ1-1; possibly TRBD1 for D (5 bases). Germline CDR1 SSHAT, CDR2 FNYEAQ (reference sequence). The CDR3 consists of 13 residues. Trimming took 6 bases from V and 5 from J, leaving 13 bases between them. CDR3 region: CASSFRADTEAFF. The CDR3 nucleotides are TGTGCCAGCAGTTTCAGGGCGGATACTGAAGCTTTCTTT.

V gene TRBV15 combines with J gene TRBJ2-5; no firm D call. CDR1 is LNHNV and CDR2 is YYDKDF in the germline V gene (reference sequence). The CDR3 is 12 amino acids. Trimming stripped 1 base from V and 2 bases from J, with 2 bases between. CDR3 sequence reads: CATSRGQETQYF. CDR3 sequence (DNA): TGTGCCACCAGCAGAGGGCAAGAGACCCAGTACTTC.

This chain links TRBV7-3 with TRBJ2-1; 8 positions agree with TRBD2. The CDR3 has 15 residues. The ends lost 1 base at V and 7 bases at J; junction bases unmatched: 6. The germline V gene encodes CDR1 SGHTA and CDR2 FQGTGA. The CDR3 coding sequence is TGTGCCAGCAGCTTAATCCGGGGGGGTCCGAATGAGCAGTTCTTC. Translated: CASSLIRGGPNEQFF. The full variable domain, completed using reference TRBV7-3 and TRBJ2-1, is GAGVSQTPSNKVTEKGKYVELRCDPISGHTALYWYRQSLGQGPEFLIYFQGTGAADDSGLPNDRFFAVRPEGSVSTLKIQRTERGDSAVYLCASSLIRGGPNEQFFGPGTRLTVL.